The 15 T cell receptor beta chains listed next were all sequenced from one sample in a study of blood T cells in healthy people across ages. With a J-beta primer mix and a sample-barcoded 5' primer, a second PCR ran about 6 to 11 cycles. TCRdb ran MiXCR on the 5' RACE reads and lists one entry per CDR3 protein. In the table there are under 1,100,000 distinct CDR3 sequences, roughly a quarter of which are singletons. The same specimen was also included in a second study, on T cells of mothers and their children.

Sequencing used blood. The source of these receptors is a girl aged 2 to 10 in good health.

This clonotype occurred a few times. The V and J genes are TRBV9 and TRBJ2-5; 8 bases align to TRBD2. Germline CDR1 is SGDLS and CDR2 is YYNGEE. The CDR3 is 16 amino acids. J was trimmed by 4 bases and V by 3 bases; bases with no gene match: 11. CDR3 protein: CASSAAGLAGGETQYF. For the CDR3, the DNA is TGTGCCAGCAGCGCCGCGGGGCTAGCGGGTGGAGAGACCCAGTACTTC.

The table lists this clonotype with a few counts. The chain is built from TRBV12-3 or TRBV12-4 and TRBJ1-1, with D uncertain. V dropped 5 bases and J dropped 7 bases, with 17 bases sitting between them. The CDR3 loop spans 14 amino acids. The CDR3 coding sequence is TGTGCCAGCAGTCCCACACCCCGGCCTGTTGAAGCTTTCTTT. Its protein product is CASSPTPRPVEAFF.

The chain combines TRBV11-2 with TRBJ1-6; D possibly corresponds to TRBD1 (5 bases). Germline V gene lookup returns CDR1 SGHAT and CDR2 FQNNGV. V was pared by 5 bases and J by 9 bases, with 8 bases between. This CDR3 is 12 amino acids long. The CDR3 nucleotides read TGTGCCAGCAGCATAAGGGGTTCACCCCTCCACTTT. Its protein product is CASSIRGSPLHF.

The rearrangement joins TRBV4-3 to TRBJ1-1; TRBD1 agrees at 9 bases. CDR3 size: 15 residues. V lost 1 base and J lost 10; bases outside the gene matches: 10. Germline CDR1 reads LGHNA; CDR2 reads YSLEER. CDR3 protein: CASSQVPGQGEAAFF. DNA for the CDR3: TGCGCCAGCAGCCAAGTCCCGGGACAGGGAGAGGCAGCTTTCTTT.

This clonotype has more than one count but fewer than ten. V is TRBV12-3 or TRBV12-4 and J is TRBJ1-1; D is unresolved. Trimming left V 5 bases short and J 9 bases short, with 1 base between. The CDR3 totals 8 residues. CDR3 DNA: TGTGCCAGCAGTCAAGCTTTCTTT. Residues: CASSQAFF.

The chain employs TRBV9 and TRBJ2-1, with 9 bases matching TRBD2. This CDR3 is built from 16 residues. J was trimmed by 4 bases and V by 4 bases; bases with no gene match: 9. Germline assignment: CDR1 SGDLS and CDR2 YYNGEE. The CDR3 spells CASSPPGTSRYNEQFF. The CDR3 bases are TGTGCCAGCAGCCCACCGGGGACTAGCAGATACAATGAGCAGTTCTTC. The whole variable domain, remainder taken from reference TRBV9 and TRBJ2-1, is DSGVTQTPKHLITATGQRVTLRCSPRSGDLSVYWYQQSLDQGLQFLIQYYNGEERAKGNILERFSAQQFPDLHSELNLSSLELGDSALYFCASSPPGTSRYNEQFFGPGTRLTVL.

This chain joins TRBV20-1 and TRBJ1-2; D may be TRBD1 (6 bases). The CDR3 contains 12 residues. V lost 5 bases, J lost 12 bases, and 19 bases lay in between. CDR1 and CDR2 from the germline V gene are DFQATT and SNEGSKA (reference sequence). The CDR3 sequence is CSAENQQGSDTF. CDR3 DNA: TGCAGTGCTGAAAACCAACAGGGATCGGACACCTTC.

The CDR3 here is CASSYAGIGGYTF. CDR3 sequence (DNA): TGTGCCAGCAGTTACGCAGGAATTGGTGGCTACACCTTC. The J gene is TRBJ1-2, the V gene TRBV6-5; D gene unclear. Per the germline V gene, CDR1 is MNHEY and CDR2 is SVGAGI. Trimming stripped 2 bases from V and 7 bases from J, with 11 bases between. The CDR3 has 13 amino acids.

The chain combines TRBV5-1 with TRBJ1-1, with D possibly being TRBD1 (5 bases). Germline V gene data show CDR1 as SGHRS and CDR2 as YFSETQ. Trimming stripped 6 bases from V and 10 bases from J, with 13 bases between. The CDR3 is 11 amino acids. CDR3 region: CASTLQALAFF. The CDR3 DNA reads TGCGCCAGCACCCTACAGGCTTTAGCTTTCTTT.

Points on this clonotype: At one end, the junction sequence differs from germline, possibly due to a read error. This chain joins TRBV4-1 and TRBJ1-1; 7 nucleotides agree with TRBD1. The CDR3 extends over 13 amino acids. CDR1 and CDR2 (germline): MGHRA, YSYEKL. The CDR3 coding sequence is TGTGCCAGCAGCCAGACAGGGAGAACTGAAGCTTTCTTT. It translates to CASSQTGRTEAFF.

The chain carries TRBV5-1 and TRBJ2-7; 10 bases are shared with TRBD1. The CDR3 runs to 16 residues. Germline V lookup: CDR1 SGHRS, CDR2 YFSETQ. V shed 3 bases, J shed 1 base, and the junction held 7 bases outside the gene matches. CDR3 sequence (DNA): TGCGCCAGCAGCTCAGCCGGGACAGGGGCGTCCTACGAGCAGTACTTC. The encoded protein is CASSSAGTGASYEQYF.

The rearrangement uses TRBV7-2 and TRBJ1-4; 8 nucleotides agree with TRBD1. The length of the CDR3 is 15 residues. The junction had 11 bases not matched to a gene; V was cut back by 3 bases and J by 11 bases. CDR1 is SGHTA, CDR2 FQGNSA, per germline. The chain's CDR3 is CASSFRQGSVGKLFF. The CDR3, as DNA: TGTGCCAGCAGCTTTAGACAGGGGAGCGTCGGGAAACTGTTTTTT.

As regards this clonotype: The conserved phenylalanine or tryptophan normally closing the CDR3 is absent here, so this likely arose from a read error. Because the CDR3's place on the DNA is in doubt, the DNA is left out and the CDR3 is given as listed by TCRdb. The CDR3 sequence is CASGRLSADVQYS. V usage is TRBV12-3 or TRBV12-4 and J usage is TRBJ2-3. Including both end residues, the CDR3 is 13 amino acids long.

V and J are TRBV29-1 and TRBJ2-3; weak D call: TRBD2 (5 bases). Germline CDR1 is SQVTM and CDR2 is ANQGSEA. This CDR3 is built from 12 residues. With 2 bases removed from V and 3 bases from J, the gap between germline ends came to 6 bases. CDR3 DNA: TGCAGCGTTGAAAAGCGGACAGATACGCAGTATTTT. The encoded protein is CSVEKRTDTQYF.

The chain is built from TRBV29-1 and TRBJ2-5, with TRBD1 as a possible D gene (6 bases). The assigned J gene may be wrong: the sequence end matches TRBJ2-7 better. Germline V lookup: CDR1 SQVTM, CDR2 ANQGSEA. The CDR3 has 15 amino acids. This CDR3 is CSVEGGAGDPHEQYF. The CDR3 region has the DNA TGCAGCGTTGAAGGAGGGGCAGGGGACCCCCACGAGCAGTACTTC.